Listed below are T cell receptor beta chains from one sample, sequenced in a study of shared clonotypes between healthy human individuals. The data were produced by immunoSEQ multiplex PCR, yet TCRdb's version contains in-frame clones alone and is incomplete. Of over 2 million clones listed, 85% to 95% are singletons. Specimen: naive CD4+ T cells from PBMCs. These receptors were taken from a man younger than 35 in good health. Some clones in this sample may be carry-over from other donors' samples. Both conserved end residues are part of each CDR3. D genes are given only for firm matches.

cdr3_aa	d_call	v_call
CASSSVAGGALRQRRYF	.	TRBV28
CASSKVQKSNQPQHF	.	TRBV21-1
CAWSPDSYSYEQYF	.	TRBV30
CASSTRTGGFMSYNEQFF	TRBD1	TRBV28
CASSLGSSITDTQYF	.	TRBV7-9
CASSLRGAGANVLTF	.	TRBV28
CASSLATPSGTVNTEAFF	.	TRBV11-2
CASSLDRGPDTQYF	TRBD1	TRBV5-1
CASSFGGGVRETQYF	.	TRBV5-1
CASSQVAGATDTQYF	.	TRBV7-2
CASSLALGQQETQYF	TRBD1	TRBV5-6
CASSPSWGGSYNEQFF	.	TRBV18
CASSQRPFDNSGNTIYF	.	TRBV27
CASSLSGRLGSTEAFF	.	TRBV27
CASSSTGGGSEQYF	TRBD1	TRBV28
CASSRALGSPLHF	.	TRBV18
CASSLAGGRNEQYF	TRBD2	TRBV28
CASSPDNMNTEAFF	.	TRBV7-9
CASSPGQRNNEQFF	TRBD1	TRBV18
CASSFRISPSGNTIYF	.	TRBV28
CASSQPPGGVRTSPLHF	.	TRBV4-1
CASSLVVNRGQNEQYF	TRBD1	TRBV5-1
CASSLMGTSGMDEQFF	TRBD2	TRBV7-3
CASSPSWDSGTGELFF	TRBD1	TRBV18
CASSYALTSGNYEQYF	TRBD2	TRBV6-6
CASSSRDSRNIQYF	TRBD1	TRBV5-6
CASRISSYNEQFF	.	TRBV6-6
CASSSAGTGNGYTF	TRBD1	TRBV28
CASSLVGARGTGELFF	.	TRBV7-2
CASSGNPGGQPQHF	.	TRBV4-2
CASSPRTAGNTDTQYF	.	TRBV9
CASSLAASGNTGELFF	TRBD2	TRBV5-1
CASTQGMDNEQFF	TRBD1	TRBV5-1
CASSLMGGSSYNEQFF	TRBD2	TRBV7-3
CASSLGRTSGVTYEQYF	TRBD2	TRBV28
CASSQDPKGRGGEKLFF	.	TRBV4-2
CASSYSSRRNYGYTF	.	TRBV6-5
CASLGQGGEKLFF	TRBD1	TRBV28
CAWSVFEDYGYTF	.	TRBV30
CASRRREDREAFF	.	TRBV6-5
CASSLYLTEAFF	.	TRBV28
CASSSLMGELFF	.	TRBV5-1
CASGTGYSNTGELFF	.	TRBV4-1
CASTPSVGFGVYEQYF	.	TRBV28
CASSTRLSDTQYF	.	TRBV5-1
CASSFGLDRETQYF	TRBD2	TRBV7-9
CASSYTGAGYGYTF	TRBD1	TRBV6-5
CASSASGTGKGETQYF	TRBD1	TRBV16
CASSFKGAQGAYGYTF	TRBD1	TRBV28
CASSEGSLGPRSYEQYF	.	TRBV19
CASSLVGGPNTGELFF	.	TRBV7-7
CASAATDTQYF	.	TRBV2
CASRLGGRSYEQYF	.	TRBV11-1
CASGPGGQGTQYF	.	TRBV12-5
CASSVGGLAGGDGETQYF	TRBD2	TRBV2